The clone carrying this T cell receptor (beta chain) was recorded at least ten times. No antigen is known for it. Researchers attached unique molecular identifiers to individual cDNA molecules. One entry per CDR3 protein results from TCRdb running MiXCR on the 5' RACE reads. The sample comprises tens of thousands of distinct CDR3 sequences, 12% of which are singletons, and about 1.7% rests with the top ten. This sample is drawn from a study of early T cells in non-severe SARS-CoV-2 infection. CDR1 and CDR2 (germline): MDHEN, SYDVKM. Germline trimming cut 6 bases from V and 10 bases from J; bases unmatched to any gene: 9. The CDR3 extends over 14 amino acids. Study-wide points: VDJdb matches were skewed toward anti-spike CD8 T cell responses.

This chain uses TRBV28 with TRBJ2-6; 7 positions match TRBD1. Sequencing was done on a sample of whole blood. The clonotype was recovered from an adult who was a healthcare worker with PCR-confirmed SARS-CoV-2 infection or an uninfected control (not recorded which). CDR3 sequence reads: CASSLPGGRNVLTF. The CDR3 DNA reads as TGTGCCAGCAGCTTGCCAGGGGGTAGAAACGTCCTGACTTTC.